This T cell receptor beta chain emerged from a study of T cell responses to AZD1222 COVID-19 vaccine. This CDR3 region has 16 residues. The germline V gene has CDR1 MGHDK and CDR2 SYGVNS. Trimming removed 6 bases at V and 0 bases at J, with 17 bases between. Findings and caveats of the study: Repertoires were sampled only after the peak T cell response. A rise in Spike-specific TCR breadth and depth followed two AZD1222 doses. Just a handful of AZD1222 recipients tested seropositive at baseline. Dominant CD4 TCR responses targeted spike regions 160-218 and 743-854.

TCRdb's table, derived via immunoSEQ multiplex PCR, lists solely in-frame clones and lacks some. The repertoire holds about 110,000 clones, with approximately 87% as singletons. Comments on this clone: The target antigen is unknown.

V is TRBV25-1 and J is TRBJ1-1, with unresolved D. The starting material was peripheral blood, obtained on day 0 of AZD1222 vaccination. The sequence was collected from an adult in good health. The CDR3 loop reads CASSPRLGSMNTEAFF. The CDR3, as DNA: TGTGCCAGCAGCCCCAGGTTGGGGAGCATGAACACTGAAGCTTTCTTT.